A selection of T cell receptor beta chains follows, all from one sample in a study of beta chain features in type 1 diabetes. Sequenced by immunoSEQ multiplex PCR; TCRdb stores in-frame clones only, minus some. The table records hundreds of thousands of clones, 17% of them present only once. Sequences were obtained from naive CD4+ T cells from blood. The receptor set was obtained from a woman under 30 in good health. CDR3s leave out the opening cysteine and the closing phenylalanine or tryptophan. Fields, in order: J gene, D gene, V gene, CDR3 protein. D genes are given only for firm matches.

>TRBJ1-4|.|TRBV7-9
ASSQEAGGGEKLF
>TRBJ2-1|.|TRBV7-9
ASNWYNEQF
>TRBJ2-7|.|TRBV28
ASTPWGIARVYEQY
>TRBJ2-5|TRBD1|TRBV6-5
ASSRDREETQY
>TRBJ1-5|.|TRBV5-6
ASSLGVGPQPQH
>TRBJ2-5|.|TRBV20-1
SASLRQGMD
>TRBJ1-1|.|TRBV7-3
ASSYDGRGTQAF
>TRBJ1-5|.|TRBV9
ASSVGGASNQPQH
>TRBJ2-7|TRBD1|TRBV4-3
ASSQHRGSTYEQY
>TRBJ2-2|TRBD2|TRBV9
ASSAREGLAGRNTGELF
>TRBJ2-3|.|TRBV2
ATTAAPPGRWTDTQY
>TRBJ2-7|.|TRBV28
ASRPGTRTYEQY
>TRBJ2-1|.|TRBV4-2
ASSQDGEGTEQF